This T cell receptor beta chain came from a study of cytomegalovirus exposure and HLA in healthy donors. Researchers ran the PCR with 60 Vbeta and 13 Jbeta primers. Sequencing was performed with immunoSEQ multiplex PCR; in TCRdb, only in-frame clones are kept and a portion is missing. Among about 120,000 clones listed, 78% were seen once. This CDR3 is 13 amino acids long. Germline CDR1 and CDR2: SGHVS and FQNEAQ. Deletions cut 4 bases from V and 5 bases from J, with 9 bases between. This receptor was identified in a man aged 30 to 39 in good health and CMV-seropositive. The specimen was PBMCs. V is TRBV7-8 and J is TRBJ2-4, with a tentative D call TRBD1 (6 bases). CDR3 sequence reads: CASSSGHQNIQYF. In DNA form, the CDR3 reads TGTGCCAGCAGCTCGGGACATCAAAACATTCAGTACTTC.